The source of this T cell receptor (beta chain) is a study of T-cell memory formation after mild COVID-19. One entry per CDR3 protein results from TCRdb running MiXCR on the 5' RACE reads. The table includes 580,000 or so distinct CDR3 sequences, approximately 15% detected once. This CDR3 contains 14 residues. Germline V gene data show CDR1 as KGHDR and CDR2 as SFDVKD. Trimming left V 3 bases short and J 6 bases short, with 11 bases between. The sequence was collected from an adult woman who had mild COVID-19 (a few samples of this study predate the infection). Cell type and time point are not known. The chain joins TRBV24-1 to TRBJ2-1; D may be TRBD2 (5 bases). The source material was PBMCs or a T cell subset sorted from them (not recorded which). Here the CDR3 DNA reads TGTGCCACCAGTGATCCTCTAGCCGGCAATGAGCAGTTCTTC. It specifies CATSDPLAGNEQFF.